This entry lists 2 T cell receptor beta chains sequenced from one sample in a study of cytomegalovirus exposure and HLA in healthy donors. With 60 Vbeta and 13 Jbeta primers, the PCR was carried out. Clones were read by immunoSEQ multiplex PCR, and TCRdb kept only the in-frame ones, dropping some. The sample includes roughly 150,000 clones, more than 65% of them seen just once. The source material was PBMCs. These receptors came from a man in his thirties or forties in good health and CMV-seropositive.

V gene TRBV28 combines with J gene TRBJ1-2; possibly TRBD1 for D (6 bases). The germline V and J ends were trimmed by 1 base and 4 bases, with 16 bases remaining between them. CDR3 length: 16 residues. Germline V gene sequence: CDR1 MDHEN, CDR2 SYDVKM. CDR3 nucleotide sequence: TGTGCCAGCAGTTTATACGGGGGGGCGATGGGCTATGGCTACACCTTC. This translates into CASSLYGGAMGYGYTF.

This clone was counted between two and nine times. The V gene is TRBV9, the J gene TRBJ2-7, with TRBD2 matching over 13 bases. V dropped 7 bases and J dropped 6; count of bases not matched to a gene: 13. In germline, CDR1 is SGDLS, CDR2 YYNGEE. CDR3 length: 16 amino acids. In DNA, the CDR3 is TGTGCCAGCGGACCCGGGACTAGCGGGAACATTGGCGAGCAGTACTTC. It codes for CASGPGTSGNIGEQYF.